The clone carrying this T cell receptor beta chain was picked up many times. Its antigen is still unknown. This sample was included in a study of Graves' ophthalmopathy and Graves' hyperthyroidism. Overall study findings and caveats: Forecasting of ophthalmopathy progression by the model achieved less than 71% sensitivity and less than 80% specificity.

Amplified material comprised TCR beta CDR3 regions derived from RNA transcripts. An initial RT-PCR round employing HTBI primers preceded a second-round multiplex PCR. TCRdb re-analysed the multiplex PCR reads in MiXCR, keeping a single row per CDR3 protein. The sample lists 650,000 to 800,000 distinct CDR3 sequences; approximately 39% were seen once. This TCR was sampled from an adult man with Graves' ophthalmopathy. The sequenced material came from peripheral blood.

The chain's CDR3 is CASSQAKFRLTAETQYF. The CDR3 nucleotides are TGCGCCAGCAGCCAAGCGAAGTTTCGCCTCACCGCGGAGACCCAGTACTTC. V and J are TRBV4-1 and TRBJ2-5; D is unresolved. This CDR3 comprises 17 residues. Trimming took off 1 base at V and 5 bases at J, with 20 bases between the two ends. CDR1 is MGHRA and CDR2 is YSYEKL in the germline V gene.